This note documents a single T cell receptor beta chain sequence. Germline trimming cut 0 bases from V and 3 bases from J; bases unmatched to any gene: 5. CDR1 GTSNPN and CDR2 SVGIG come from the germline V gene (reference sequence). CDR3 length equals 14 residues. Profiling relied on immunoSEQ multiplex PCR, and the TCRdb table lists in-frame clones only, not all of them. This table holds tens of thousands of clones, approximately 92% found once. These data come from a study of T cell changes during pregnancy in multiple sclerosis. The TCR originated in a female donor with multiple sclerosis, enrolled in a pregnancy study. This rearrangement joins TRBV30 to TRBJ2-7, with 7 bases fitting TRBD2. The source was CD4+ T cells from peripheral blood mononuclear cells, collected before pregnancy. The CDR3 DNA reads TGTGCCTGGAGTGTAGGTCTAGCGGTCTACGAGCAGTACTTC. Residues: CAWSVGLAVYEQYF.